This T cell receptor beta chain was recorded in a study of human T cells and chemical hapten exposure. Study at large: Upper inner arm skin measuring approximately 2 cm by approximately 2 cm received 2% DPC for sensitization. Across the whole study, which lasted roughly 24 weeks, patients were given diphenylcyclopropenone on the scalp once a week.

From the RACE reads, TCRdb called clonotypes with MiXCR, one entry per CDR3 protein. The table includes 65,000 to 90,000 distinct CDR3 sequences, 6.5% to 8% detected once. Notes on this clonotype: This may stem from a read error, because a much larger clone lies one nucleotide away.

The time point here: patch test 2, 6 weeks after DPC sensitization. The sample's treatment: therapeutic diphenylcyclopropenone sensitization with weekly scalp DPC. It was unfractionated whole blood from which total RNA was extracted. The CDR3 totals 13 residues. Germline loops: CDR1 MNHEY, CDR2 SVGAGI. The sequencing used whole blood, collected in connection with sensitization to the hapten diphenylcyclopropenone (DPC). The gene calls are TRBV6-5 and TRBJ1-1; D is unresolved. The receptor was isolated from a woman younger than 45 with alopecia areata. Some clones in this sample may be carry-over from other donors' samples. CDR3 DNA: TGTGCCAGCAGTTATGCGGGTTGGACTGGAGCTTTCTTT. Translating gives CASSYAGWTGAFF.